This TCR beta chain was identified during a study of molecular identifiers for immune sequencing clone quantification. Study summary: Naive CD8 RNA (around 20,000 or 100,000 cells) was divided into five aliquots, with four sequenced.

This clonotype was seen more than once but under ten times. Its antigen remains unidentified. General observations from the study: Over 98% of effector molecules, but under 1% in naive cells, were held by clones with more than 20 RNA copies.

Preparation of the bulk TCR libraries relied on previously described methods and listed TCR primers. TCRdb called the PCR reads again in MiXCR, with one record for every CDR3 protein. The sample consists of around 460,000 distinct CDR3 sequences, under 30% of them appearing once. Sorting selected naive CD8 T cells with a CD8+CD4-CCR7+CD45RA+ phenotype. V was clipped by 8 bases and J by 4 bases, with 15 bases between them. CDR3 size: 15 residues. CDR1 is LGHDT, CDR2 YNNKEL, per germline (reference sequence). The sequence was collected from a human donor in good health. Some libraries in this study had Jurkat cell RNA spiked in. The material sequenced was naive CD8+ T cells from blood, with Jurkat cell RNA spiked in. The subset here: FACS-sorted CD8+CD4-CCR7+CD45RA+ naive T cells. This chain connects TRBV3-1 to TRBJ1-6, with D tentatively TRBD1 (6 bases). DNA of the CDR3: TGTGCCAGCGGCGAGACAGGAGTTTATAATTCACCCCTCCACTTT. Translated, it gives CASGETGVYNSPLHF.